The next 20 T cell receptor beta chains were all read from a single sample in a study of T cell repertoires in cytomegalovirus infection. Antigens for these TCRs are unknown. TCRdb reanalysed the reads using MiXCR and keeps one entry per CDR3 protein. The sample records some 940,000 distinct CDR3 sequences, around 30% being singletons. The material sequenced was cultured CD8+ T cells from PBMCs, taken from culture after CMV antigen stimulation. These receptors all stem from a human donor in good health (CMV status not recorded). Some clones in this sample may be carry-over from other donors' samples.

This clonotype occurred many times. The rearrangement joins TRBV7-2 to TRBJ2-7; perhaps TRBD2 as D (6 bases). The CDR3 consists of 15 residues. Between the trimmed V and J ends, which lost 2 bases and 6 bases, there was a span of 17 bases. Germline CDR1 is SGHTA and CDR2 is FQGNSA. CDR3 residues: CASSLIGGIVGEQYF. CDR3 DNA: TGTGCCAGCAGCTTAATCGGGGGTATCGTAGGCGAGCAGTACTTC.

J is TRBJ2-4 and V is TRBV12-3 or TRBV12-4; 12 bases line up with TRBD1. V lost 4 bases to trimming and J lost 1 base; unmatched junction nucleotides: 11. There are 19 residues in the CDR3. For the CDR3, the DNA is TGTGCCAGCAGTTCTCCGGGACAGGGGGCTATTATGGCCAAAAACATTCAGTACTTC. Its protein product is CASSSPGQGAIMAKNIQYF.

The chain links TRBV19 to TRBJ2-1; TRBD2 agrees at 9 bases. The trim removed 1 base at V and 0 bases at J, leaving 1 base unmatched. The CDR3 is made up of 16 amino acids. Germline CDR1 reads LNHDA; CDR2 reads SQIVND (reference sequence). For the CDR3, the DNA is TGTGCCAGTAGTATAGGGCGGGGGGGCTCCTACAATGAGCAGTTCTTC. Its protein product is CASSIGRGGSYNEQFF.

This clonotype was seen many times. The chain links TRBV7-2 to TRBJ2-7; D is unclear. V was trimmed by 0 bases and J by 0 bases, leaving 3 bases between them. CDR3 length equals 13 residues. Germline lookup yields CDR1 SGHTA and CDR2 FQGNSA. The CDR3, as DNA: TGTGCCAGCAGCTTAGCGAGCTCCTACGAGCAGTACGTC. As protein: CASSLASSYEQYV.

CDR3 sequence reads: CASSLAPTEEGSYEQYF. CDR3 DNA: TGCGCCAGCAGCTTGGCCCCCACCGAGGAGGGTTCCTACGAGCAGTACTTC. V is TRBV5-1 and J is TRBJ2-7; maybe TRBD2 (6 bases). Trimming removed 0 bases at V and 1 base at J, with 17 bases between. From germline, CDR1 is SGHRS and CDR2 YFSETQ. This CDR3 has 17 amino acids.

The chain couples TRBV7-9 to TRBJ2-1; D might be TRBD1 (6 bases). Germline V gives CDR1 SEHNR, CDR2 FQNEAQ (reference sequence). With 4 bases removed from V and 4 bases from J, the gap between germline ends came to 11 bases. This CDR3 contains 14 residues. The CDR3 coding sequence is TGTGCCAGCAGCTCAGGACAGACTTACAATGAGCAGTTCTTC. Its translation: CASSSGQTYNEQFF.

The chain's CDR3 is CASSHSGGSQETQYF. The CDR3 DNA follows: TGTGCCAGCAGCCACTCGGGGGGATCCCAAGAGACCCAGTACTTC. The chain uses TRBV6-5 and TRBJ2-5, with TRBD2 identical over 7 bases. Germline trimming cut 6 bases from V and 1 base from J; bases unmatched to any gene: 8. From germline, CDR1 is MNHEY and CDR2 SVGAGI. This CDR3 region has 15 residues.

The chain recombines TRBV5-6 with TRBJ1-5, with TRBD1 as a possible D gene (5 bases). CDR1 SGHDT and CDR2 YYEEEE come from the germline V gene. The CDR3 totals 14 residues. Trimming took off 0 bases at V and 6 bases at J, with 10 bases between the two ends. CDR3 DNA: TGTGCCAGCAGCTTGGCAGGGCCCCTTCAGCCCCAGCATTTT. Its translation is CASSLAGPLQPQHF.

The CDR3 nucleotides are TGTGCCAGCAGTTTAGGTGGTATGAAGTATTTT. It is translated as CASSLGGMKYF. V usage is TRBV12-3 or TRBV12-4 and J usage is TRBJ2-3; D uncertain. With 1 base removed from V and 13 bases from J, the gap between germline ends came to 9 bases. The CDR3 covers 11 residues.

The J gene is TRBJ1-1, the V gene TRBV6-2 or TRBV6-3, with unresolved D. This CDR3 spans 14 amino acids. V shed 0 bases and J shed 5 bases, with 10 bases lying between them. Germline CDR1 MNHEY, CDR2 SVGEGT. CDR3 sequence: CASSYSMAGTEAFF. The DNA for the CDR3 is TGTGCCAGCAGTTACTCGATGGCTGGGACTGAAGCTTTCTTT.

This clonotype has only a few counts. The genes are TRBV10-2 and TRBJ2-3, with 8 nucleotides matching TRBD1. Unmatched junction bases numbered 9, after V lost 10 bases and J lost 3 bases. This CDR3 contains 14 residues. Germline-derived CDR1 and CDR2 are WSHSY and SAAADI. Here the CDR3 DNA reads TGCGCCACGACGGAGACAGGGGTTACAGATACGCAGTATTTT. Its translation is CATTETGVTDTQYF.

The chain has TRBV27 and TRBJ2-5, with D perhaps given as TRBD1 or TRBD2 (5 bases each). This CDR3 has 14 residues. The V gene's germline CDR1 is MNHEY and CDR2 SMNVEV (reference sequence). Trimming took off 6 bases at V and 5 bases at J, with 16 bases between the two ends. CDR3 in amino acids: CASSLARGHETQYF. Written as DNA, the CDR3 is TGTGCCAGCAGCCTGGCGAGGGGTCACGAGACCCAGTACTTC.

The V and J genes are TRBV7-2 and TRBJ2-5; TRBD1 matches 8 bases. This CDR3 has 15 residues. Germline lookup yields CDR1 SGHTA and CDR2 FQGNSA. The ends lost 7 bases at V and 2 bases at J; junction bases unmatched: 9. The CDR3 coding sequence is TGTGCCAGCACCTTCCGGACAGGGCAACAAGAGACCCAGTACTTC. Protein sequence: CASTFRTGQQETQYF. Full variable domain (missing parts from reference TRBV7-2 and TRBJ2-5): GAGVSQSPSNKVTEKGKDVELRCDPISGHTALYWYRQSLGQGLEFLIYFQGNSAPDKSGLPSDRFSAERTGGSVSTLTIQRTQQEDSAVYLCASTFRTGQQETQYFGPGTRLLVL.

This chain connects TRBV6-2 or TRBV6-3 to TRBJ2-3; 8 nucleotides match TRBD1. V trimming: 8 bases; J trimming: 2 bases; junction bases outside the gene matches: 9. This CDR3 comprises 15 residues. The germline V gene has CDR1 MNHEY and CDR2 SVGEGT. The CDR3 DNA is TGTGCCAGCGGGGGACAGGTTTTTGACACAGATACGCAGTATTTT. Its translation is CASGGQVFDTDTQYF.

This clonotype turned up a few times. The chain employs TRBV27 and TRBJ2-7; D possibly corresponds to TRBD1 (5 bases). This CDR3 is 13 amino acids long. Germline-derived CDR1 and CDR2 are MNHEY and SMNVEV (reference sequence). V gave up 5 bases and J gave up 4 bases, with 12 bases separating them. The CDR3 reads CASSKGIGYEQYF. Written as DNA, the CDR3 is TGTGCCAGCAGTAAGGGGATAGGGTACGAGCAGTACTTC.

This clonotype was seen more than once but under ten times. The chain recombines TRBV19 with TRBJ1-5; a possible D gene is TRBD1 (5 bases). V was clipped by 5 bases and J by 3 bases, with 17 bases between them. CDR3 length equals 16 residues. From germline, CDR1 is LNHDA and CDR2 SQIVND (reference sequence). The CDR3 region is CASSSISGTLNQPQHF. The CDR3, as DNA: TGTGCCAGTAGTTCCATATCCGGGACCCTCAATCAGCCCCAGCATTTT.

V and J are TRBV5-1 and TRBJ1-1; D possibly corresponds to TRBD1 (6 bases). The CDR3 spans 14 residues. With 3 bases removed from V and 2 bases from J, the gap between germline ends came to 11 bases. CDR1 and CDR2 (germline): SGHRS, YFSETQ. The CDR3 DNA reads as TGCGCCAGCAGCTACATACAGGGAAACACTGAAGCTTTCTTT. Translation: CASSYIQGNTEAFF.

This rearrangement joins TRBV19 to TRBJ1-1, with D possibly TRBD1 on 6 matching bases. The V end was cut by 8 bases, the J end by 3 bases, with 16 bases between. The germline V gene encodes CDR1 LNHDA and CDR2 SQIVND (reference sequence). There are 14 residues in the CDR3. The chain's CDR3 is CASSLYRVDTEAFF. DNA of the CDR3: TGTGCCAGTTCCCTCTACAGGGTAGACACTGAAGCTTTCTTT.

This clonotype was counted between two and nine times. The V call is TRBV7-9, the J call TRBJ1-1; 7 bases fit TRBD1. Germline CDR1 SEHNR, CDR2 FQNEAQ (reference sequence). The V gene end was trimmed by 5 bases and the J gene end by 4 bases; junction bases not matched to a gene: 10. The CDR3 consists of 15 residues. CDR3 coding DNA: TGTGCCAGCAGCGGCTACAGGGGAGGAGGCACTGAAGCTTTCTTT. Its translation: CASSGYRGGGTEAFF.

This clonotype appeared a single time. The CDR3 nucleotides are TGTGCCAGCAGCCGACATGGCAACAATGAGCAGTTCTTC. Translation: CASSRHGNNEQFF. This sequence joins TRBV11-3 and TRBJ2-1; D call uncertain. The germline V gene encodes CDR1 SGHNT and CDR2 YENEEA. This CDR3 is built from 13 residues. Trimming removed 5 bases from V and 5 bases from J, with 10 bases in between.